The 31 T cell receptor beta chains below come from one sample, sequenced in a study of shared clonotypes between healthy human individuals. Measured with immunoSEQ multiplex PCR; TCRdb has only the in-frame clones, and not every one. The profile covers roughly 500,000 clones, with over 65% appearing a single time and 10% to 15% taken by the ten largest. Specimen: PBMCs. These receptors were collected from a woman aged 40-49 years in good health. Some clones in this sample may be carry-over from other donors' samples.

This sequence joins TRBV5-5 and TRBJ2-2; D possibly matches TRBD1 or TRBD2 (5 bases each). The V gene lost 4 bases and the J gene lost 4 bases, with 14 bases spanning the gap. The length of the CDR3 is 15 residues. From germline, CDR1 is SGHKS and CDR2 YYEKEE (reference sequence). The CDR3 protein is CASSPGLRGTGELFF. CDR3 in DNA: TGTGCCAGCAGCCCGGGGCTTCGGGGCACCGGGGAGCTGTTTTTT.

V is TRBV7-8 and J is TRBJ1-1, with 8 bases lining up with TRBD1. In germline, CDR1 is SGHVS, CDR2 FQNEAQ. V gave up 3 bases and J gave up 1 base; unmatched junction bases: 4. The CDR3 runs 15 residues. The CDR3 DNA reads as TGTGCCAGCAGCTTGTACAGGGGGACGAACACTGAAGCTTTCTTT. Protein sequence: CASSLYRGTNTEAFF.

The chain employs TRBV27 and TRBJ2-7; D call uncertain. Germline V lookup: CDR1 MNHEY, CDR2 SMNVEV (reference sequence). The germline V and J ends were trimmed by 6 bases and 2 bases, with 14 bases remaining between them. The CDR3 is 14 residues long. The DNA for the CDR3 is TGTGCCAGCAGCACTTACCCCCCTGCCTACGAGCAGTACTTC. Its translation: CASSTYPPAYEQYF.

This clone has a single count. The gene calls are TRBV11-3 and TRBJ2-1, with 10 bases aligning to TRBD2. CDR1 is SGHNT, CDR2 YENEEA, per germline. CDR3 size: 15 residues. Trimming cost V 5 bases and J 3 bases; bases outside gene matches: 4. The CDR3 DNA is TGTGCCAGCAGCCCCCTAGCGGGAGACTACAATGAGCAGTTCTTC. It codes for CASSPLAGDYNEQFF.

V usage is TRBV27 and J usage is TRBJ2-7, with 10 bases matching TRBD2. This CDR3 is built from 18 residues. V was clipped by 2 bases and J by 0 bases; unmatched bases: 10. Germline V gene data show CDR1 as MNHEY and CDR2 as SMNVEV (reference sequence). The CDR3 protein is CASSLRPPTSGFSYEQYF. CDR3 sequence (DNA): TGTGCCAGCAGTTTACGTCCCCCGACTAGCGGGTTCTCCTACGAGCAGTACTTC.

The V call is TRBV6-1, the J call TRBJ1-5; D gene unclear. This CDR3 comprises 14 residues. The V gene lost 3 bases and the J gene lost 2 bases, with 8 bases spanning the gap. The V gene's germline CDR1 is MNHNS and CDR2 SASEGT. The CDR3 DNA reads TGTGCCAGCAGTGATTTCCGAGGCAATCAGCCCCAGCATTTT. Its protein is CASSDFRGNQPQHF.

The V and J genes are TRBV2 and TRBJ1-2, with no clear D. The CDR3 spans 14 residues. From germline, CDR1 is SNHLY and CDR2 FYNNEI. The V and J ends lost 6 bases and 2 bases respectively, with 13 bases between them. CDR3 in amino acids: CASRSTASNYGYTF. CDR3 DNA: TGTGCCAGCAGGAGCACAGCGTCCAACTATGGCTACACCTTC.

The rearrangement links TRBV19 to TRBJ2-2; D uncertain. Germline loops: CDR1 LNHDA, CDR2 SQIVND (reference sequence). The germline V and J ends were trimmed by 9 bases and 0 bases, with 14 bases remaining between them. CDR3 size: 15 residues. The CDR3 is CASQPTATNTGELFF. CDR3 coding DNA: TGTGCCAGCCAACCAACGGCTACGAACACCGGGGAGCTGTTTTTT.

The rearrangement joins TRBV5-1 to TRBJ1-1; possible D gene TRBD1, 6 bases. The CDR3 totals 15 residues. Germline assignment: CDR1 SGHRS and CDR2 YFSETQ. Trimming stripped 4 bases from V and 4 bases from J, with 17 bases between. For the CDR3, the DNA is TGCGCCAGCAGCCCGGTGGGGGGCGGAATCACTGAAGCTTTCTTT. This gives the protein CASSPVGGGITEAFF. The full variable domain, completed using reference TRBV5-1 and TRBJ1-1, is KAGVTQTPRYLIKTRGQQVTLSCSPISGHRSVSWYQQTPGQGLQFLFEYFSETQRNKGNFPGRFSGRQFSNSRSEMNVSTLELGDSALYLCASSPVGGGITEAFFGQGTRLTVV.

CDR3 DNA sequence: TGCGCCAGCAGCGCCCGACAGGGGCGATCCAATGAGCAGTTCTTC. This codes for CASSARQGRSNEQFF. The chain is built from TRBV5-1 and TRBJ2-1; 8 nucleotides match TRBD1. The CDR3 contains 15 residues. The V gene end was trimmed by 4 bases and the J gene end by 6 bases; junction bases not matched to a gene: 9. Germline V gene lookup returns CDR1 SGHRS and CDR2 YFSETQ.

Worth noting for this clone: The junction shows a germline mismatch at one end, possibly a read error. J is TRBJ2-1 and V is TRBV30; TRBD2 matches 9 bases. The CDR3 has 14 residues. Germline values: CDR1 GTSNPN, CDR2 SVGIG (reference sequence). The CDR3 loop reads CAWSAPQREAPLIF. DNA of the CDR3: TGTGCCTGGAGTGCCCCACAGCGGGAGGCCCCCCTGATCTTC.

The chain combines TRBV15 with TRBJ1-2, with D perhaps matching TRBD1 (6 bases). Germline loops: CDR1 LNHNV, CDR2 YYDKDF (reference sequence). V dropped 0 bases and J dropped 0 bases, with 11 bases sitting between them. This CDR3 comprises 16 residues. CDR3 in amino acids: CATSRDSPGANYGYTF. The CDR3 DNA sequence: TGTGCCACCAGCAGAGATTCTCCAGGGGCTAACTATGGCTACACCTTC.

The chain uses TRBV19 and TRBJ1-4; D uncertain. Trimming cost V 5 bases and J 8 bases, with 18 bases left between them. From germline, CDR1 is LNHDA and CDR2 SQIVND (reference sequence). This CDR3 is 15 amino acids long. The CDR3 DNA sequence: TGTGCCAGTAGTCCTGACAATGTACGAGGGGAAAAACTGTTTTTT. Translated: CASSPDNVRGEKLFF. Complete variable domain (other parts from reference TRBV19 and TRBJ1-4): DGGITQSPKYLFRKEGQNVTLSCEQNLNHDAMYWYRQDPGQGLRLIYYSQIVNDFQKGDIAEGYSVSREKKESFPLTVTSAQKNPTAFYLCASSPDNVRGEKLFFGSGTQLSVL.

The chain couples TRBV14 to TRBJ1-2; 7 nucleotides line up with TRBD1. The germline CDR1 and CDR2 sequences are SGHDN and FVKESK. The J segment lost 3 bases and the V segment lost 7 bases, leaving 5 bases of the junction unmatched. The CDR3 runs 13 residues. The CDR3, as DNA: TGTGCCAGCACCAAAGGGACAGACTATGGCTACACCTTC. Its protein is CASTKGTDYGYTF.

This chain connects TRBV30 to TRBJ1-3; the D gene is possibly TRBD1 (5 bases). Germline loops: CDR1 GTSNPN, CDR2 SVGIG (reference sequence). The CDR3 length is 16 residues. The germline V and J ends were trimmed by 0 bases and 0 bases, with 12 bases remaining between them. CDR3 sequence reads: CAWSVVLGHSGNTIYF. The CDR3 coding sequence is TGTGCCTGGAGTGTAGTATTGGGGCACTCTGGAAACACCATATATTTT. Using reference TRBV30 and TRBJ1-3 for the parts outside the CDR3, the full variable domain is SQTIHQWPATLVQPVGSPLSLECTVEGTSNPNLYWYRQAAGRGLQLLFYSVGIGQISSEVPQNLSASRPQDRQFILSSKKLLLSDSGFYLCAWSVVLGHSGNTIYFGEGSWLTVV.

This rearrangement joins TRBV28 to TRBJ2-1, with 11 positions matching TRBD2. Germline V gene data show CDR1 as MDHEN and CDR2 as SYDVKM. V was clipped by 4 bases and J by 3 bases; unmatched bases: 8. The CDR3 contains 17 residues. DNA of the CDR3: TGTGCCAGCAGTTCTACCGGGACTAGCGGTATCTACAATGAGCAGTTCTTC. It encodes CASSSTGTSGIYNEQFF.

This clone was found once. V gene TRBV7-9 combines with J gene TRBJ2-3, with 11 bases lining up with TRBD2. The CDR3 covers 19 residues. V shed 5 bases, J shed 2 bases, and the junction held 15 bases outside the gene matches. Per germline, CDR1 SEHNR and CDR2 FQNEAQ (reference sequence). CDR3 amino acids: CASSRASWTSGLYTDTQYF. In nucleotides, the CDR3 is TGTGCCAGCAGCAGGGCAAGCTGGACTAGCGGGTTATACACAGATACGCAGTATTTT.

The V and J genes are TRBV7-8 and TRBJ1-4; D unclear. Trimming took 5 bases from V and 9 from J, leaving 16 bases between them. The CDR3 sequence is 14 residues long. Germline V gene data show CDR1 as SGHVS and CDR2 as FQNEAQ. As DNA, the CDR3 is TGTGCCAGCAGCCCACGGGAATCGTATCAAAAACTGTTTTTT. Its protein product is CASSPRESYQKLFF.

This clone was picked up a small number of times. This chain joins TRBV7-2 and TRBJ2-4; D is unresolved. The germline V gene encodes CDR1 SGHTA and CDR2 FQGNSA. The CDR3 spans 14 residues. Trimming cost V 5 bases and J 0 bases, with 8 bases left between them. CDR3 protein: CASSPILAKNIQYF. CDR3 nucleotide sequence: TGTGCCAGCAGCCCTATCCTAGCCAAAAACATTCAGTACTTC.

This clone was seen at least ten times. CDR3 protein: CASSYNPGTGEETQYF. The CDR3 region has the DNA TGCGCCAGCAGCTACAATCCCGGGACAGGAGAAGAGACCCAGTACTTC. V and J are TRBV5-1 and TRBJ2-5; 8 bases fit TRBD1. J gave up 3 bases and V 3 bases, and 10 bases lay outside the gene matches. Per germline, CDR1 SGHRS and CDR2 YFSETQ. This CDR3 has 16 residues.

A few counts support this clone. The chain is built from TRBV14 and TRBJ2-3; 8 positions match TRBD2. CDR1 and CDR2 (germline): SGHDN, FVKESK. J gave up 11 bases and V 1 base, and 8 bases lay outside the gene matches. This CDR3 has 14 amino acids. The CDR3 DNA is TGTGCCAGCAGCCAAGCGGGAGGGCCGGGACGGCAGTATTTT. Translating it yields CASSQAGGPGRQYF.

This clone was counted a few times. This sequence joins TRBV11-1 and TRBJ1-4; maybe TRBD1 (6 bases). The CDR3 spans 17 residues. V was clipped by 1 base and J by 10 bases, with 22 bases between them. Germline assignment: CDR1 SGHAT and CDR2 FQDESV (reference sequence). The CDR3 spells CASSLEQGEASQGKLFF. For the CDR3, the DNA is TGTGCCAGCAGCTTAGAACAGGGTGAAGCCTCACAAGGAAAACTGTTTTTT.

The chain employs TRBV5-5 and TRBJ2-5; D not resolved. The CDR3 length is 13 residues. Trimming pared 0 bases from V and 7 bases from J, leaving 10 bases between. Germline V gene lookup returns CDR1 SGHKS and CDR2 YYEKEE (reference sequence). The CDR3 protein is CASSLEKGVTQYF. The CDR3 DNA sequence: TGTGCCAGCAGCTTGGAAAAGGGCGTGACCCAGTACTTC.

The sample holds a few counts of this clone. The rearrangement links TRBV4-1 to TRBJ2-1, with 10 bases that match TRBD1. CDR3 size: 16 residues. V dropped 3 bases and J dropped 4; count of bases not matched to a gene: 6. Germline V gene sequence: CDR1 MGHRA, CDR2 YSYEKL. The CDR3 sequence: CASSQRGTGDYNEQFF. The CDR3 DNA sequence: TGCGCCAGCAGCCAGCGGGGGACAGGGGATTACAATGAGCAGTTCTTC.

The rearrangement joins TRBV7-2 to TRBJ1-5; D unclear. The CDR3 totals 14 residues. V lost 1 base to trimming and J lost 5 bases, with 9 bases between them. From germline, CDR1 is SGHTA and CDR2 FQGNSA. The CDR3 loop reads CASSLDDIYQPQHF. CDR3 sequence (DNA): TGTGCCAGCAGCTTAGATGACATTTATCAGCCCCAGCATTTT.

This clone was counted a single time. The chain carries TRBV7-2 and TRBJ2-5; no firm D call. Germline V CDR1 and CDR2: SGHTA, FQGNSA. The CDR3 consists of 12 residues. The ends were cut back, 0 bases at V and 4 bases at J, with 3 bases in the middle. CDR3 bases: TGTGCCAGCAGCTTAGCGGGAGAGACCCAGTACTTC. Protein sequence: CASSLAGETQYF.

Note on this clone: One end of the junction fails to match germline, which may point to a read error. The rearrangement links TRBV28 to TRBJ2-5; D may be TRBD2 (6 bases). CDR1 and CDR2 (germline): MDHEN, SYDVKM. The CDR3 totals 13 residues. The CDR3 is CASSRGEAEAQYF. In DNA form, the CDR3 reads TGTGCCAGCAGTCGCGGGGAGGCAGAGGCCCAGTACTTC.

This clone came up many times. This rearrangement joins TRBV10-3 to TRBJ1-4; D gene unclear. The germline CDR1 and CDR2 sequences are ENHRY and SYGVKD. This CDR3 is built from 13 residues. Deletions cut 6 bases from V and 5 bases from J, with 10 bases between. The DNA of the CDR3 is TGTGCCATCAGGGACCCTTACAATGAAAAACTGTTTTTT. As protein: CAIRDPYNEKLFF.

The chain has TRBV10-3 and TRBJ2-7, with 7 bases identical to TRBD1. Trimming at V came to 6 bases and at J to 4 bases, leaving 0 bases not matched to a gene. The CDR3 runs to 11 residues. Germline lookup yields CDR1 ENHRY and CDR2 SYGVKD. CDR3 residues: CAIRDRYEQYF. In DNA form, the CDR3 reads TGTGCCATCAGGGACAGGTACGAGCAGTACTTC.

V usage is TRBV7-2 and J usage is TRBJ2-7; 7 bases align to TRBD2. Germline V gene sequence: CDR1 SGHTA, CDR2 FQGNSA. This CDR3 comprises 15 residues. The V gene end was trimmed by 4 bases and the J gene end by 5 bases; junction bases not matched to a gene: 11. CDR3 in amino acids: CASSYQSGTGDEQYF. DNA for the CDR3: TGTGCCAGCAGCTACCAGAGCGGGACCGGGGACGAGCAGTACTTC. Supplemented by reference TRBV7-2 and TRBJ2-7, the full variable domain reads GAGVSQSPSNKVTEKGKDVELRCDPISGHTALYWYRQSLGQGLEFLIYFQGNSAPDKSGLPSDRFSAERTGGSVSTLTIQRTQQEDSAVYLCASSYQSGTGDEQYFGPGTRLTVT.

This chain uses TRBV2 with TRBJ2-2; 8 bases are a match to TRBD2. Per the germline V gene, CDR1 is SNHLY and CDR2 is FYNNEI. The length of the CDR3 is 17 residues. Trimming took 3 bases from V and 6 from J; bases not matched to a gene: 12. The CDR3 region has the DNA TGTGCCAGCAGTGACCGACCAGCGGGAGTAACCTCCGGGGAGCTGTTTTTT. Encoded protein: CASSDRPAGVTSGELFF.